Sequencing of this TCR beta chain was carried out in a study of OX40 agonist ivuxolimab in advanced cancers. In the study overall: Ivuxolimab was an agonistic, fully human IgG2 monoclonal antibody directed against OX40 (CD134), a costimulatory receptor. The point of sequencing TCRbeta in the periphery was to test whether ivuxolimab changed TCR sequence diversity and drove clonal T-cell expansion. Intravenous ivuxolimab was administered to patients every 2 weeks at six dose levels: 0.01, 0.1, 0.3, 1.5, 3 and 10 mg/kg. In the dose-escalation cohort, approximately 82% of patients were male, and the mean age was approximately 60 years, with a range of roughly 20 to 79. The paper covers the monotherapy dose-escalation part of the phase I ivuxolimab trial, which included N ≈ 52 patients. Partial responses occurred in three dose-escalation patients, of whom one had hepatocellular carcinoma and two had cutaneous melanoma. Prior anti-PD-1, anti-PD-L1 or anti-CTLA-4 therapy was permitted, and approximately 42% of dose-escalation patients had received checkpoint inhibitors. Among the roughly 52 dose-escalation patients, around 20 had hepatocellular carcinoma, around 15 melanoma, 9 renal cell carcinoma and 9 head and neck cancer. The paper's findings and limits, for the study overall: After ivuxolimab, CD8+ T cells had more expanded clones than CD4+ T cells on average. At doses of 0.1 to 3.0 mg/kg, clonal expansion of both CD4+ and CD8+ T cells in blood was seen between baseline and week 6. Low levels of normalized T-cell clonal expansion were also seen in some patients who did not respond. In the 0.1-3.0 mg/kg groups, partial responders had among the lowest normalized peripheral clonal expansion, particularly in CD8+ T cells. Which antigens the clonally expanded peripheral T cells were specific for was not determined.

Patients with autoimmune disease history or receiving systemic immunosuppression were excluded from the trial. In every dose cohort, peripheral blood was drawn for TCR sequencing at baseline, cycle 4 day 1, and cycle 7 day 1. Samples were obtained from an open-label, multicenter, first-in-human phase I dose-escalation trial of ivuxolimab. Adults with locally advanced or metastatic head and neck squamous cell, hepatocellular, melanoma or renal cell carcinoma were enrolled in the trial. Before TCR sequencing, CD4+ and CD8+ T cells were separately sorted from peripheral blood. The CDR3 spans 14 residues, from the cysteine through the phenylalanine. Only the CDR3 portion is preserved as DNA: 42 bases, with reading frame beginning at the first base. Germline trimming: 4 bases from V, 4 bases from J; junction bases outside gene matches: 3. CDR1 and CDR2 are drawn from the germline V gene: WSHSY, SAAADI.

Genomic DNA was extracted from sorted cells for sequencing of the TCRbeta CDR3 region. The immunoSEQ Assay was used for sequencing of TCRbeta CDR3 regions. Not all clones reach the TCRdb copy of this immuneACCESS table, which keeps in-frame sequences only. Checked studies attribute under half of the gap to unresolved V genes and leave the rest unexplained. This sample is represented by 50,000 to 70,000 clones; over 80% of them were singletons. About 0.65% of the sample lies in the top ten. On this clone itself: Its antigen is currently not known. No quality values exist for individual bases; no much larger clone is one base distant.

The specimen was CD4+ or CD8+ T cells sorted from blood, collected in a trial of the OX40 agonist ivuxolimab. The V and J genes are TRBV10-2 and TRBJ2-2; 7 central bases correspond to TRBD1. The source of this sequence is an adult with an advanced solid tumor such as melanoma, head and neck, liver or kidney cancer. The CDR3 is CASSGTGVTGELFF. The nucleotide sequence reads as follows: TGCGCCAGCAGTGGAACAGGGGTCACCGGGGAGCTGTTTTTT.